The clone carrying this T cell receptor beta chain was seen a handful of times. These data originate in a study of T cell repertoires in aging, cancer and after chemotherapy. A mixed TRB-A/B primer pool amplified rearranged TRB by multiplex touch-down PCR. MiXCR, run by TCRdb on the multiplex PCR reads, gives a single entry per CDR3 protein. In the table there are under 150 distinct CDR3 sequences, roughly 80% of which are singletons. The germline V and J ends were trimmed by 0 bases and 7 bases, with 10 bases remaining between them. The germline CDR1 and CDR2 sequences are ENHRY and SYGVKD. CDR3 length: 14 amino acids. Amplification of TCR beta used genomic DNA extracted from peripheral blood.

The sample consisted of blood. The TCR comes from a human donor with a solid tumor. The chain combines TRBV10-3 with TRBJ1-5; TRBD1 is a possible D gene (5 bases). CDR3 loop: CAISESAGQQPQHF. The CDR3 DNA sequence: TGTGCCATCAGTGAGTCGGCAGGGCAGCAGCCCCAGCATTTT.